These T cell receptor beta chains were read from a single sample in a study of shared clonotypes between healthy human individuals. The data were produced by immunoSEQ multiplex PCR, yet TCRdb's version contains in-frame clones alone and is incomplete. This table holds under 2.5 million clones, 85% to 95% found once. What was sequenced was naive CD4+ T cells from PBMCs. The source is a man aged 18 to 30 in good health. Some clones in this sample may be carry-over from other donors' samples. CDR3s include the opening cysteine and the closing phenylalanine or tryptophan. A D gene is named only where the DNA matches it firmly. The listing skips clone size in some rows; elsewhere it reads once, few, many or a size class.

j_call d_call cdr3_length v_call clone_size cdr3_aa cdr3_nt
TRBJ2-7 - 13 TRBV6-1 - CASSPGHFYEQYF TGTGCCAGCAGTCCGGGACACTTCTACGAGCAGTACTTC
TRBJ2-3 - 16 TRBV11-2 - CASSSSTRMYTDTQYF TGTGCCAGCAGTTCCTCGACTAGGATGTATACAGATACGCAGTATTTT
TRBJ1-1 - 13 TRBV6-6 - CASSHRVNTEAFF TGTGCCAGCAGCCACAGGGTGAACACTGAAGCTTTCTTT
TRBJ2-3 TRBD2 17 TRBV7-3 - CASSSQLAAGDPDTQYF TGTGCCAGCAGCTCCCAACTAGCGGCCGGGGATCCAGATACGCAGTATTTT
TRBJ2-7 TRBD2 16 TRBV4-2 - CASSPTGLAGGYEQYF TGTGCCAGCAGCCCTACTGGACTAGCGGGAGGATACGAGCAGTACTTC
TRBJ2-1 TRBD2 14 TRBV11-3 - CASSRGESINEQFF TGTGCCAGCAGCCGGGGGGAGTCCATCAATGAGCAGTTCTTC
TRBJ1-1 - 15 TRBV6-5 few CASSFVGAKNTEAFF TGTGCCAGCAGCTTTGTGGGAGCTAAGAACACTGAAGCTTTCTTT
TRBJ2-7 TRBD1 14 TRBV11-2 - CASSPLRDRQEQYF TGTGCCAGCAGCCCCCTGAGGGACAGGCAAGAGCAGTACTTC
TRBJ1-2 - 14 TRBV5-5 - CASSPVGVVHGYTF TGTGCCAGCAGCCCAGTGGGGGTGGTCCATGGCTACACCTTC
TRBJ2-1 - 12 TRBV6-6 - CASSPPSAEQFF TGTGCCAGCAGCCCCCCGAGCGCAGAGCAGTTCTTC